This T cell receptor beta chain was sequenced in a study of blood T cell repertoires in COVID-19. Overall study context: Material from acute and convalescent COVID-19 was sourced from the United States, Italy and Spain.

This clone has only one observation. In the original workflow: Estimated nucleated cell counts came from reference gene primer amplification. TCRdb keeps only in-frame clones here, not all; method: immunoSEQ multiplex PCR. V and J calls and clone size are given by that table; D and trimming were obtained from the DNA. The sample carries about 83,000 clones, 86% recorded once. Germline loops: CDR1 MNHEY, CDR2 SVGEGT. Between the trimmed V and J ends, which lost 2 bases and 6 bases, there was a span of 9 bases. There are 13 residues in the CDR3. The chain carries TRBV6-2 or TRBV6-3 and TRBJ2-3; D is possibly TRBD2 (6 bases). Sequencing was carried out using peripheral blood. This TCR came from a man aged 50 or older with active COVID-19. This chain's CDR3 is CASSYGAGDTQYF. CDR3 in DNA: TGTGCCAGCAGTTACGGGGCGGGGGATACGCAGTATTTT.